The source of this TCR beta chain is a study of shared clonotypes between healthy human individuals (dated by TCRdb to 2018 to 2020). With regard to the full study: The cohort included a few men and a couple of women between 18 and 49 years of age. To estimate repertoire size and how much clonotypes are shared between individuals, the study performed deep sequencing of blood TCR repertoires from a few healthy adults. To increase sequencing depth and limit assay-specific biases, different laboratories used diverse techniques to prepare libraries and sequence TCR repertoires. Leukapheresis yielded between about 0.8 and 9.5 billion PBMCs per donor.

Using the deep immunoSEQ assay, multiplex PCR amplified TCR CDR3 regions from genomic DNA. Genomic DNA extracted from each cell subset was distributed evenly over all wells of several immunoSEQ 96-well plates, and each plate served as one replicate. For unsorted PBMC, around 0.3 ug genomic DNA, equal to 32,000 or so T cell genomes, was loaded into each replicate PCR. Unsorted PBMC genomic DNA was sequenced across ten immunoSEQ deep assay plates. Purified libraries were quantified with a Qubit 3.0 fluorometer, sized on a Bioanalyzer 2100, and re-quantified with the KAPA Library Quantification kit. A separate single-read 150-cycle Illumina NextSeq 550 flow cell was used to sequence each immunoSEQ 96-well plate. On the study's bioinformatics: Because the immunoSEQ output included only junctional sequences and no quality scores, the filtering could not be the same as the filtering used for full-length reads. To assign V/J genes and CDR3, sequences were annotated using PyIR, a Python wrapper for IgBLAST v1.9, with IMGT germline references. Reads were removed for weak V/J assignments (E-value above 1e-6), missing CDR3, stop codons, out-of-frame junctions, or ambiguous translated residues. V3J clonotypes were defined by identical inferred V gene, J gene, and CDR3 amino acid sequence. Percentage overlap between repertoires was calculated by dividing the number of shared unique clonotypes by the size of the smaller repertoire. RTK rarefaction, the Chao1 estimator, and Recon v2.1 estimates of unobserved clonotypes were used to assess repertoire richness. Sourced from immuneACCESS, this table was stored by TCRdb with only in-frame sequences that have V and J called. A share of the clones is absent; for the studies checked, an unresolved V gene accounts for under half, and the remainder has no known explanation. The V and J calls and clone size are taken from that table; D and trimming were inferred from the DNA. The sample table shows about 500,000 clones, and roughly four fifths are seen once. Around 12% of the sample belongs to the ten largest clones.

This clone appeared many times. Its antigen is currently not known. Base qualities were left out, and no much larger clone turns up one base away. Healthy HIV-negative adults with no recently reported acute infections or vaccinations were included as donors. Every donor was a Caucasian adult residing in Nashville, Tennessee, USA. In the unsorted samples, tens of millions of PBMCs were counted, and genomic DNA was extracted using the QIAamp DNA Blood Mini kit. After blood collection by leukapheresis, PBMCs were isolated using Ficoll-Histopaque density gradient centrifugation and then cryopreserved in the vapor phase of liquid nitrogen. Overall study outcomes, separate from this receptor: Sampling was limited to blood, and TCR repertoires in tissue likely differ from TCR repertoires in blood. Because the study included only a small number of donors, the genetic and exposure-history diversity represented was limited. Based on pairwise subsampling, the degree of clonotype sharing among donors was expected to be affected by sequencing depth.

The sample comprised PBMCs. The source is a woman aged 40 to 55 in good health. Some clones in this sample may be carry-over from other donors' samples.

The bases read TGTGCCAGCTCACCAGACCGGACCAACTACGAGCAGTACTTC. It translates as CASSPDRTNYEQYF. The chain is made from TRBV18 and TRBJ2-7; there is no confident call for the D gene. The trim is 2 bases for V and 3 bases for J, with a gap of 11 bases between the germline ends. The germline V gene encodes CDR1 KGHSH and CDR2 LQKENI. The CDR3 contains 14 residues, cysteine and phenylalanine counted. Only the CDR3 DNA is retained, 42 bases long and in frame from the first base.